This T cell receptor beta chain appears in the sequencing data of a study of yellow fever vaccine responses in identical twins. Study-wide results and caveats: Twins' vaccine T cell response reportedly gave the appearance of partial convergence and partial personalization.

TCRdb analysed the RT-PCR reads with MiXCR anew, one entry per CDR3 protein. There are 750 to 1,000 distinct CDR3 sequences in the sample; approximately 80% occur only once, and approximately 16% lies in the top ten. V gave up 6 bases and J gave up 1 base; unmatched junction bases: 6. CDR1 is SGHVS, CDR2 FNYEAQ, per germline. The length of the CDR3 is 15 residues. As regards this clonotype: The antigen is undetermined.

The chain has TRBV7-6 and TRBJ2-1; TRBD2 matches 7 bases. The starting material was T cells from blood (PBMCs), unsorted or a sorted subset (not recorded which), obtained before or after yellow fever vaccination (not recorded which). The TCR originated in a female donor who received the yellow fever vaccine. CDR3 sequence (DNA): TGTGCCAGCAGTCTCGGGACTATATCCTACAATGAGCAGTTCTTC. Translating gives CASSLGTISYNEQFF.